The entry below describes one TCR beta chain. Its antigen is as yet unknown. On cycle 4 day 1 and cycle 7 day 1, as well as at baseline, blood was sampled. The sample is drawn from a study of OX40 agonist ivuxolimab in advanced cancers. The overall study: Patients received intravenous ivuxolimab every 2 weeks at 0.01 to 10 mg/kg. Findings and limits, study-wide: Also showing low normalized T-cell clonal expansion were some of the nonresponders.

V lost 4 bases, J lost 0 bases, and 2 bases stayed unmatched. The CDR3 has 15 residues. In germline, CDR1 is MNHNS, CDR2 SASEGT. The table came from immunoSEQ multiplex PCR; TCRdb's copy has only in-frame clones and leaves some out. Of about 76,000 clones listed, about 87% are singletons. The chain joins TRBV6-1 to TRBJ2-2; 7 positions match TRBD1. The receptor was isolated from an adult with an advanced solid tumor such as melanoma, head and neck, liver or kidney cancer. The material was CD4+ or CD8+ T cells sorted from blood, obtained in a trial of the OX40 agonist ivuxolimab. CDR3 sequence: CASSAGTANTGELFF. In DNA form, the CDR3 reads TGTGCCAGCAGTGCCGGGACAGCGAACACCGGGGAGCTGTTTTTT.